A selection of T cell receptor beta chains follows, all from one sample in a study of breast tumors, draining lymph nodes, adjacent tissues. TCRdb analysed the multiplex PCR reads with MiXCR anew, one entry per CDR3 protein. The sample includes about 170,000 distinct CDR3 sequences, around 33% of them seen just once. Sequenced input: axillary lymph node tissue. The receptors derive from a female donor with breast cancer. Some clones in this sample may be carry-over from other donors' samples. Both conserved end residues are part of each CDR3.

CDR3	V	J
CASSLGPDTYEQYF	TRBV7-2	TRBJ2-7
CASSLGGTSGSYEQYF	TRBV7-6	TRBJ2-7
CAWSVGSKLAKNIQYF	TRBV30	TRBJ2-4
CSVAEGGYNEQFF	TRBV29-1	TRBJ2-1
CASSQVEYSPLHF	TRBV3-1	TRBJ1-6
CASSGGQGQNIQYF	TRBV9	TRBJ2-4
CASRGQGSYNEQFF	TRBV5-1	TRBJ2-1
CASSPTDPDTQYF	TRBV6-1	TRBJ2-3
CASTGQGTYEQYF	TRBV27	TRBJ2-7
CATSDETGNYGYTF	TRBV24-1	TRBJ1-2
CASSSHRPNTEALF	TRBV27	TRBJ1-1
CASSRGGYGYTF	TRBV6-5	TRBJ1-2
CASNLGQTYGYTF	TRBV7-9	TRBJ1-2
CASSLGQGVATGELFF	TRBV5-1	TRBJ2-2
CASSQSTGRSLEQYF	TRBV7-2	TRBJ2-7
CASSLGLTGEQFF	TRBV5-4	TRBJ2-1
CSASRPGQQSYEQYF	TRBV20-1	TRBJ2-7
CSARDRTGESSPLHF	TRBV20-1	TRBJ1-6
CASSPGQGNTIYF	TRBV24-1	TRBJ1-3
CASSTPPGRVTDTQYF	TRBV6-5	TRBJ2-3
CATSASTDTQYF	TRBV24-1	TRBJ2-3
CASSLVSGGWPQHF	TRBV5-6	TRBJ1-5
CASSMTAGNYGYTF	TRBV19	TRBJ1-2
CASSMAGYSNQPQHF	TRBV19	TRBJ1-5
CASSQGWTSGGLQETQYF	TRBV3-1	TRBJ2-5
CASSPLAGVSTDTQYF	TRBV19	TRBJ2-3
CASSLGPDNEKLFF	TRBV7-9	TRBJ1-4
CASSILAGSTDTQYF	TRBV27	TRBJ2-3
CSALSGGANYNEQYF	TRBV20-1	TRBJ2-3
CSARTSQYTGELFF	TRBV20-1	TRBJ2-2
CASSPGWSSSYNSPLHF	TRBV6-5	TRBJ1-6
CASSIEPGLAGAEQYF	TRBV19	TRBJ2-7
CASSGPYYEQYF	TRBV2	TRBJ2-7
CASSSLLGTGNTDTQYF	TRBV7-2	TRBJ2-3
CASSVGEGGTYEQYF	TRBV9	TRBJ2-7
CASSLFWLGANVLTF	TRBV7-2	TRBJ2-6
CSALRLADTYEQCF	TRBV20-1	TRBJ2-7
CASSHSTSVANEQFF	TRBV6-2/TRBV6-3	TRBJ2-1
CASSLRGRGGFYNEQFF	TRBV13	TRBJ2-1
CASSLLGGLDLAKNIQYF	TRBV5-5	TRBJ2-4
CASSSGQGASYEQYF	TRBV12-3/TRBV12-4	TRBJ2-7
CSVTGDRGRETQYF	TRBV29-1	TRBJ2-5
CASSGDRKNIQYF	TRBV5-6	TRBJ2-4
CASRDRTGRRNEQYF	TRBV6-2/TRBV6-3	TRBJ2-7
CASRQTGLDEQFF	TRBV5-1	TRBJ2-1
CASKSTPTTNTEAFF	TRBV6-2/TRBV6-3	TRBJ1-1
CASSSLGRATGELFF	TRBV7-3	TRBJ2-2
CASRGQGTYEQYF	TRBV28	TRBJ2-7
CASSLNFCGKGDEQFF	TRBV7-3	TRBJ2-1
CASRARSSSYNEQFF	TRBV9	TRBJ2-1
CASSFGHYYEQYF	TRBV27	TRBJ2-7
CATSDLQGGSSTDTQYF	TRBV24-1	TRBJ2-3
CASSQAGLAGSTDTQYF	TRBV4-1	TRBJ2-3
CASRSPGQGLYEQYF	TRBV12-3/TRBV12-4	TRBJ2-7
CASPRQKNSPLHF	TRBV10-1	TRBJ1-6
CASSPLTSGEQYF	TRBV7-3	TRBJ2-7